The clone carrying this T cell receptor (beta chain) has at least ten counts. Its target is unknown. Sequencing was done on patients that had shown CD8+CD57+ cell expansion by flow cytometry. Every one of the patients had aplastic anemia (severe, acquired). The data are from a study of CD8+CD57+ T cells in acquired aplastic anemia. Overall study results and limits: Patients and controls shared 25 to 30 CD8+ CDR3 sequences. Between the patient and control groups, CD8+ Simpson's diversity did not differ significantly.

Per germline, CDR1 DFQATT and CDR2 SNEGSKA (reference sequence). The ends lost 6 bases at V and 6 bases at J; junction bases unmatched: 7. CDR3 length equals 13 residues. Genomic DNA acted as the template from which TCR beta VDJ combination and CDR3 sequence profiling were carried out. TCRdb passed the reads through MiXCR, listing each CDR3 protein once. The sample shows a few hundred thousand distinct CDR3 sequences, more than 25% of them seen only once. This sequence joins TRBV20-1 and TRBJ1-5; 8 bases are shared with TRBD1. The sequenced sample consisted of sorted CD4+, CD8+, or CD8+CD57+ T cells (not recorded which) from PBMCs. The receptor was derived from a human donor with aplastic anemia. In DNA form, the CDR3 reads TGCAGTGCCCGCACAGGGGGAACTCAGCCCCAGCATTTT. This translates into CSARTGGTQPQHF.